The sequence of this T cell receptor (beta chain) was determined in a study of patients and donors after allogeneic stem cell transplantation. Trimming took off 4 bases at V and 1 base at J, with 6 bases between the two ends. This CDR3 is 13 amino acids long. Germline CDR1 SGHTA, CDR2 FQGTGA. There are a few counts of this clonotype. TCRdb reprocessed the RT-PCR reads with MiXCR, giving one entry per CDR3 protein. In the table there are about 200,000 distinct CDR3 sequences, less than 45% of which are singletons. This clonotype originated in a human donor who was either an allogeneic HSCT recipient or a stem cell or donor lymphocyte infusion donor (not recorded which). It is not recorded whose cells these are; they may come from a transplant donor. V is TRBV7-3 and J is TRBJ2-3; no firm D call. The sample taken for sequencing was blood, either unsorted or a sorted T cell fraction (not recorded which). CDR3 sequence (DNA): TGTGCCAGCAGCTCCGGAGGCACAGATACGCAGTATTTT. Its protein product is CASSSGGTDTQYF.